This T cell receptor (beta chain) stems from a study of shared clonotypes between healthy human individuals. Study outcomes and limitations: An expected dependence of interdonor clonotype sharing on sequencing depth was noted.

In replicate PCRs of unsorted PBMC, around 0.3 ug DNA, 25,000 to 35,000 T cell genomes, was used. Profiled with immunoSEQ multiplex PCR; TCRdb holds only in-frame clones, not every one. The table lists about 600,000 clones, 70% to 80% of them singletons, with about 11% in the top ten. To note about this clone: Its antigen remains unidentified.

V was pared by 3 bases and J by 2 bases, with 10 bases between. This CDR3 comprises 14 residues. Germline loops: CDR1 SEHNR, CDR2 FQNEAQ (reference sequence). The genes are TRBV7-9 and TRBJ2-5; D not resolved. The sequence was collected from a middle-aged woman in good health. Some clones in this sample may be carry-over from other donors' samples. The sequenced sample was PBMCs. CDR3 bases: TGTGCCAGCAGCTTGATGGCGGCTCAAGAGACCCAGTACTTC. Translating gives CASSLMAAQETQYF.